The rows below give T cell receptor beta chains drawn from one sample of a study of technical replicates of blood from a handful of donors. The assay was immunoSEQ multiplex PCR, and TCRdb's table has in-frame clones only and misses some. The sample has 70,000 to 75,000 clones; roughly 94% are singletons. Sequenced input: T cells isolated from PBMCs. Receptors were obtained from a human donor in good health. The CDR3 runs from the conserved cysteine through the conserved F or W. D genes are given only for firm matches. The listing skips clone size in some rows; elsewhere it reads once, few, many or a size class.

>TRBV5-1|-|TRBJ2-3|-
CASSGGTGTDTQYF
TGCGCCAGCAGCGGGGGGACGGGCACAGATACGCAGTATTTT
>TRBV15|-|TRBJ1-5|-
CATSPAGGTQHF
TGTGCCACCAGCCCAGCCGGGGGAACCCAGCATTTT
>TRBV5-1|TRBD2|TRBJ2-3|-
CASSLQPGTSGGSTDTQYF
TGCGCCAGCAGCTTACAACCCGGGACTAGCGGGGGATCGACAGATACGCAGTATTTT
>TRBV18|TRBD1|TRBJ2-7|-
CASSPQTGNEQYF
TGTGCCAGCTCACCCCAGACAGGGAACGAGCAGTACTTC
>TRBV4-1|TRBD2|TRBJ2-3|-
CASSQEASGNTDTQYF
TGCGCCAGCAGCCAAGAGGCTAGCGGGAACACAGATACGCAGTATTTT
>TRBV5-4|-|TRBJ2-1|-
CASSFTSSYNEQFF
TGTGCCAGCAGCTTCACTAGCTCCTACAATGAGCAGTTCTTC
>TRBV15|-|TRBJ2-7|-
CATSRDQASYEQYF
TGTGCCACCAGCAGAGATCAGGCCTCCTACGAGCAGTACTTC
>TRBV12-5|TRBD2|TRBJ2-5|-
CASGRTSGCQETQYF
TGTGCTAGTGGGCGGACTAGCGGGTGCCAAGAGACCCAGTACTTC
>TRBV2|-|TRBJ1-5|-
CASSVPGVNSNQPQHF
TGTGCCAGCAGTGTCCCCGGGGTTAATAGCAATCAGCCCCAGCATTTT
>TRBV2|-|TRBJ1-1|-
CASSSSSTNTEAFF
TGTGCCAGCAGTTCCAGTAGCACTAACACTGAAGCTTTCTTT
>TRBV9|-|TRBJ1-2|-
CASSRRGETYGYTF
TGTGCCAGCAGTAGACGGGGGGAGACCTATGGCTACACCTTC
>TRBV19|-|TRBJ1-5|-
CASSWGQFNQPQHF
TGTGCCAGTAGTTGGGGACAATTCAATCAGCCCCAGCATTTT
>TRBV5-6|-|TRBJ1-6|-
CASSLSPGNNSPLHF
TGTGCCAGCAGCTTGAGTCCAGGGAATAATTCACCCCTCCACTTT
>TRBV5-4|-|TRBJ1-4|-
CASSLGRLGGTNEKLFF
TGTGCCAGCAGCTTGGGGCGATTAGGAGGAACTAATGAAAAACTGTTTTTT
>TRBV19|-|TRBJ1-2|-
CASSIHSRGAANYGYTF
TGTGCCAGTAGTATTCACTCTCGGGGGGCGGCTAACTATGGCTACACCTTC
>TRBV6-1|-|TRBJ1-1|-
CASRNARGEAFF
TGTGCCAGCAGAAATGCCCGGGGTGAAGCTTTCTTT
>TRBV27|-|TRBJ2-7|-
CASSSPTRTYEQYF
TGTGCCAGCAGTTCCCCGACTAGGACCTACGAGCAGTACTTC
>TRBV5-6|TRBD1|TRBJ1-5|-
CASSRMTGWYSNQPQHF
TGTGCCAGCAGCCGGATGACAGGGTGGTATAGCAATCAGCCCCAGCATTTT
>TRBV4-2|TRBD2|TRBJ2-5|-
CASSQGGAGAFGETQYF
TGTGCCAGCAGCCAAGGTGGAGCGGGGGCGTTTGGGGAGACCCAGTACTTC
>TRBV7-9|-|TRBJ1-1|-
CASSLASGWTEAFF
TGTGCCAGCAGCTTAGCCTCGGGGTGGACTGAAGCTTTCTTT
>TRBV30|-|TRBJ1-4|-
CAWRLMEKLFF
TGTGCCTGGCGGTTGATGGAAAAACTGTTTTTT
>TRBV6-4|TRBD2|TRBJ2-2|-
CASSDSGGNTGELFF
TGTGCCAGCAGTGATTCGGGAGGGAACACCGGGGAGCTGTTTTTT
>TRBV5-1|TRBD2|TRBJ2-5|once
CASSFSGTREETQYF
TGCGCCAGCAGCTTCTCCGGGACTAGGGAAGAGACCCAGTACTTC
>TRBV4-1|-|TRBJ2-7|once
CASSQDTGLSYEQYF
TGCGCCAGCAGCCAAGATACGGGTTTGTCCTACGAGCAGTACTTC
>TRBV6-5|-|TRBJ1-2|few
CASSVTGPFLGGYTF
TGTGCCAGCAGTGTGACAGGACCCTTCCTAGGTGGCTACACCTTC
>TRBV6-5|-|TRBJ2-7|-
CASSYSNYDHHEQYF
TGTGCCAGCAGTTACTCGAACTATGACCACCACGAGCAGTACTTC
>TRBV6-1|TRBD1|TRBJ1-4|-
CASSERQGIMKGMFF
TGTGCCAGCAGTGAGAGACAGGGAATAATGAAAGGGATGTTTTTT
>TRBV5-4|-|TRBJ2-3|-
CASSFWGRGRADTQYF
TGTGCCAGCAGCTTTTGGGGGCGAGGGAGAGCAGATACGCAGTATTTT
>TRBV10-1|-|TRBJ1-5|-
CASSAGDSYATNQPQHF
TGCGCCAGCAGTGCGGGGGACTCGTATGCGACGAATCAGCCCCAGCATTTT
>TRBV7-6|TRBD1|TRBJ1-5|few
CASSLGTGTFWSNQPQHF
TGTGCCAGCAGCCTCGGGACAGGGACATTTTGGAGCAATCAGCCCCAGCATTTT
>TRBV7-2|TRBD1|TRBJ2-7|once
CALGGTGGFHEQYF
TGTGCCCTGGGAGGGACAGGGGGCTTCCACGAGCAGTACTTC
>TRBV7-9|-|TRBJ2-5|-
CASTQVGGAGETQYF
TGTGCCAGCACCCAGGTGGGGGGGGCTGGGGAGACCCAGTACTTC
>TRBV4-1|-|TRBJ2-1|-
CASSVGGLALENEQFF
TGCGCCAGCAGTGTCGGGGGGCTAGCCCTTGAGAATGAGCAGTTCTTC
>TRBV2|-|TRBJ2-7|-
CASLGFQGYEQYF
TGTGCCAGCTTGGGCTTTCAGGGCTACGAGCAGTACTTC
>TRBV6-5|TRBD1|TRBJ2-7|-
CASSYPRPTGEHEQYF
TGTGCCAGCAGTTACCCTCGACCGACAGGGGAACACGAGCAGTACTTC
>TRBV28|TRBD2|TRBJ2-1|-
CASSLASGSNEQFF
TGTGCCAGCAGTTTAGCTAGCGGGAGTAATGAGCAGTTCTTC
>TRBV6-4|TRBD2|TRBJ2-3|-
CASSPLSGRARDTQYF
TGTGCCAGCAGCCCTCTTAGCGGGAGGGCCCGGGATACGCAGTATTTT
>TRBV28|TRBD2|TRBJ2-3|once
CASSSGGIYTDTQYF
TGTGCCAGCAGTTCGGGGGGGATATACACAGATACGCAGTATTTT
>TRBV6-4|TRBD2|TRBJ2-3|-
CASKVAGGTTDTQYF
TGTGCCAGTAAGGTAGCGGGAGGGACGACAGATACGCAGTATTTT
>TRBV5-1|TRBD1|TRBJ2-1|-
CASSLGTGVNNEQFF
TGCGCCAGCAGCTTGGGGACAGGGGTTAACAATGAGCAGTTCTTC
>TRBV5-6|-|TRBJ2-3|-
CASSGGPRSTDTQYF
TGTGCCAGCAGCGGTGGCCCCAGGAGCACAGATACGCAGTATTTT
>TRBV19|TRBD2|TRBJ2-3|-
CASSALAGGTDTQYF
TGTGCCAGTAGTGCGCTAGCGGGAGGAACAGATACGCAGTATTTT
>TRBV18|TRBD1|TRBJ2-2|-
CASSLPGTGANTGELFF
TGTGCCAGCTCACTTCCCGGGACAGGGGCTAACACCGGGGAGCTGTTTTTT
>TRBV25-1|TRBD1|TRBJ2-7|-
CASSGFTGDYEQYF
TGTGCCAGCAGTGGCTTTACAGGGGACTACGAGCAGTACTTC
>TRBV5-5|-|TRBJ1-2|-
CASSPRQSYGYTF
TGTGCCAGCAGCCCCCGACAGAGCTATGGCTACACCTTC
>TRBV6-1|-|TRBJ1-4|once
CASSDGGFEKLFF
TGTGCCAGCAGTGACGGGGGTTTTGAAAAACTGTTTTTT
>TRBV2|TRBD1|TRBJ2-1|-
CASKGQGYNEQFF
TGTGCCAGCAAGGGACAGGGATACAATGAGCAGTTCTTC
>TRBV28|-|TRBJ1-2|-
CASSFRGNYGYTF
TGTGCCAGCAGTTTCAGAGGGAACTATGGCTACACCTTC
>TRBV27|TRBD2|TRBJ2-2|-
CASSYLAGAGELFF
TGTGCCAGCAGTTACCTAGCGGGTGCCGGGGAGCTGTTTTTT
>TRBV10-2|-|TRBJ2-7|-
CATKTAFVEYEQYF
TGCGCCACAAAGACAGCTTTCGTGGAGTACGAGCAGTACTTC
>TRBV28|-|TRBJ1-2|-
CASSYRRHYGYTF
TGTGCCAGCAGCTACAGGAGACACTATGGCTACACCTTC
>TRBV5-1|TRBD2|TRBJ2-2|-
CASRTSGGPLNTGELFF
TGCGCCAGCAGGACTAGCGGGGGCCCTCTTAACACCGGGGAGCTGTTTTTT
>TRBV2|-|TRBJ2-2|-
CASPPTAANTGELFF
TGTGCCAGCCCCCCGACAGCCGCGAACACCGGGGAGCTGTTTTTT
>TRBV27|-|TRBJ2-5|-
CASSLISGQETQYF
TGTGCCAGCAGTTTAATAAGCGGCCAAGAGACCCAGTACTTC
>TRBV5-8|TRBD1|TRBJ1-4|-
CASSLAKTGGLEKLFF
TGTGCCAGCAGCTTGGCCAAGACAGGGGGTCTTGAAAAACTGTTTTTT
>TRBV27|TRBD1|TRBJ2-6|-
CASSTRTGGIGANVLTF
TGTGCCAGCAGTACAAGGACAGGGGGTATCGGGGCCAACGTCCTGACTTTC
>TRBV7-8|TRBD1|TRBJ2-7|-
CASSSWDSSYEQYF
TGTGCCAGCAGCTCCTGGGACAGCTCCTACGAGCAGTACTTC
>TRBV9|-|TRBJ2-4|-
CASSVASGAEEGNIQYF
TGTGCCAGCAGCGTAGCTTCAGGGGCCGAAGAGGGAAACATTCAGTACTTC
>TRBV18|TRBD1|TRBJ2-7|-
CASSRIGTGTYEQYF
TGTGCCAGCTCACGGATTGGGACAGGGACCTACGAGCAGTACTTC
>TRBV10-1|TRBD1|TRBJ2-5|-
CASSDRTGAVGTQYF
TGCGCCAGCAGTGACCGGACAGGGGCGGTGGGGACCCAGTACTTC